The 26 T cell receptor beta chains below all came from one sample that was sequenced in a study of blood T cell repertoires in COVID-19. Here immunoSEQ multiplex PCR was the method, and the copy in TCRdb shows in-frame clones only, minus some. The repertoire holds over 130,000 clones, with around 73% as singletons. The specimen was peripheral blood. The receptors here all came from a woman aged 45-60 years with active or convalescent COVID-19.

The rearrangement links TRBV7-2 to TRBJ2-1; D remains ambiguous. The germline V gene encodes CDR1 SGHTA and CDR2 FQGNSA. V lost 6 bases to trimming and J lost 2 bases, with 14 bases between them. This CDR3 is built from 15 residues. As DNA, the CDR3 is TGTGCCAGCAGTCGCTCCGCGCTGACCTACAATGAGCAGTTCTTC. Translating it yields CASSRSALTYNEQFF.

The chain uses TRBV12-5 and TRBJ2-7; 8 bases match TRBD1. Germline V gives CDR1 LGHNT, CDR2 FRNRAP. With 5 bases clipped from V and 3 bases from J, the junction kept 12 bases outside the gene matches. The CDR3 contains 16 residues. CDR3 bases: TGTGCTAGTGGTCTTCGCCCAGGGGGCGCAGGCTACGAGCAGTACTTC. This gives the protein CASGLRPGGAGYEQYF.

The chain combines TRBV18 with TRBJ2-2, with D tentatively TRBD1 (5 bases). This CDR3 is 17 amino acids long. Germline values: CDR1 KGHSH, CDR2 LQKENI. V lost 4 bases and J lost 0, with 15 bases in between. This chain's CDR3 is CASSLQNRNANTGELFF. Written as DNA, the CDR3 is TGTGCCAGCTCACTACAAAACAGGAACGCGAACACCGGGGAGCTGTTTTTT.

The V and J genes are TRBV21-1 and TRBJ1-5. TRBV21-1 represents a pseudogene. This CDR3 spans 16 amino acids. CDR3 sequence (DNA): TGTGCCAGCAGCCTCTCGGGGGGGGCGAAAGGTCAGCCCCAGCATTTT. Translating gives CASSLSGGAKGQPQHF.

The V and J genes are TRBV3-1 (or the pseudogene TRBV3-2) and TRBJ2-5, with D perhaps TRBD2 (6 bases). Trimming removed 0 bases from V and 11 bases from J, with 10 bases in between. The CDR3 extends over 12 amino acids. The germline V gene has CDR1 LGHDT and CDR2 YNNKEL (reference sequence). CDR3: CASSQDPAGQYF. CDR3 nucleotides: TGTGCCAGCAGCCAAGATCCGGCGGGGCAGTACTTC.

The chain is built from TRBV6-5 and TRBJ2-1, with 10 positions matching TRBD2. Per germline, CDR1 MNHEY and CDR2 SVGAGI. The trim removed 7 bases at V and 13 bases at J, leaving 13 bases unmatched. The CDR3 extends over 14 amino acids. CDR3 nucleotide sequence: TGTGCCAGCACCAACGGACCTAGCGGGAGTTTTCAGTTCTTC. Translated, it gives CASTNGPSGSFQFF.

V and J are TRBV6-1 and TRBJ2-2; 8 bases line up with TRBD2. The CDR3 extends over 18 amino acids. V gave up 3 bases and J gave up 0 bases; unmatched junction bases: 9. Germline V gene sequence: CDR1 MNHNS, CDR2 SASEGT. DNA of the CDR3: TGTGCCAGCAGTGACGCTCAGGGCGGGAGGACGAACACCGGGGAGCTGTTTTTT. As protein: CASSDAQGGRTNTGELFF.

The chain is built from TRBV11-2 and TRBJ2-3; tentative D call: TRBD2 (6 bases). Germline V gene sequence: CDR1 SGHAT, CDR2 FQNNGV. Trimming shortened V by 2 bases and J by 2 bases, and 11 bases separated the two germline ends. The CDR3 spans 15 residues. This CDR3 reads CASSLQGLFTDTQYF. DNA for the CDR3: TGTGCCAGCAGCTTACAGGGACTCTTCACAGATACGCAGTATTTT.

The chain is built from TRBV6-5 and TRBJ2-7; D gene uncertain. Germline assignment: CDR1 MNHEY and CDR2 SVGAGI. The length of the CDR3 is 14 residues. Trimming removed 6 bases at V and 1 base at J, with 13 bases between. The CDR3 loop is CASSFSAGSYEQYF. The CDR3 bases are TGTGCCAGCAGCTTCTCCGCCGGGTCCTACGAGCAGTACTTC.

The chain carries TRBV6-2 or TRBV6-3 and TRBJ2-5; D remains ambiguous. Per germline, CDR1 MNHEY and CDR2 SVGEGT. V lost 2 bases, J lost 5 bases, and 9 bases lay in between. The CDR3 consists of 13 residues. The CDR3 DNA reads TGTGCCAGCAGTTACCACCACGGGGAGACCCAGTACTTC. It specifies CASSYHHGETQYF.

This rearrangement joins TRBV7-2 to TRBJ2-5, with TRBD2 matching 15 bases. V was clipped by 3 bases and J by 5 bases; unmatched bases: 7. The CDR3 sequence is 17 residues long. Germline assignment: CDR1 SGHTA and CDR2 FQGNSA. For the CDR3, the DNA is TGTGCCAGCAGCTTTAGGGGACTAGCGGGAGGAGGGGAGACCCAGTACTTC. Protein sequence: CASSFRGLAGGGETQYF. Based on the CDR3 plus reference TRBV7-2 and TRBJ2-5, the full variable domain is GAGVSQSPSNKVTEKGKDVELRCDPISGHTALYWYRQSLGQGLEFLIYFQGNSAPDKSGLPSDRFSAERTGGSVSTLTIQRTQQEDSAVYLCASSFRGLAGGGETQYFGPGTRLLVL.

The CDR3 DNA reads as TGCAGTGCTAGAGATGTACTCAACACCTTC. Translated: CSARDVLNTF. The chain joins TRBV20-1 to TRBJ1-2, with D unclear. The CDR3 loop spans 10 amino acids. CDR1 and CDR2 from the germline V gene are DFQATT and SNEGSKA (reference sequence). Trimming shortened V by 0 bases and J by 12 bases, and 8 bases separated the two germline ends.

The rearrangement links TRBV12-3 or TRBV12-4 to TRBJ1-5; D remains unclear. The V gene lost 5 bases and the J gene lost 1 base, with 6 bases spanning the gap. CDR3 length: 13 residues. CDR3 in amino acids: CASSMESNQPQHF. CDR3 DNA sequence: TGTGCCAGCAGTATGGAGAGCAATCAGCCCCAGCATTTT.

This chain connects TRBV19 to TRBJ1-1; TRBD1 matches at 7 bases. Trimming cost V 6 bases and J 1 base; bases outside gene matches: 2. The germline gives CDR1 LNHDA, CDR2 SQIVND (reference sequence). The CDR3 covers 13 residues. CDR3 sequence reads: CASRTGWNTEAFF. CDR3 nucleotides: TGTGCCAGTAGGACAGGGTGGAACACTGAAGCTTTCTTT.

This rearrangement joins TRBV4-1 to TRBJ2-2; no definite D call. V dropped 0 bases and J dropped 4 bases, with 9 bases sitting between them. In germline, CDR1 is MGHRA, CDR2 YSYEKL. CDR3 size: 15 residues. The CDR3 loop reads CASSQEYSSTGELFF. In nucleotides, the CDR3 is TGCGCCAGCAGCCAAGAGTATAGCTCCACCGGGGAGCTGTTTTTT.

The genes are TRBV19 and TRBJ2-2; 12 nucleotides line up with TRBD1. Germline-derived CDR1 and CDR2 are LNHDA and SQIVND (reference sequence). The CDR3 is made up of 15 amino acids. V lost 7 bases and J lost 6; bases outside the gene matches: 6. The CDR3 reads CASTSGTGGSGELFF. CDR3 DNA: TGTGCCAGTACCTCCGGGACAGGGGGCTCCGGGGAGCTGTTTTTT.

The chain couples TRBV11-2 to TRBJ1-2; the match to TRBD1 covers 10 bases. Per germline, CDR1 SGHAT and CDR2 FQNNGV. The V and J ends lost 1 base and 8 bases, in that order; junction bases with no gene match: 7. This CDR3 is built from 15 residues. As DNA, the CDR3 is TGTGCCAGCAGCTTAGGGGCGGGACAGGGGCTCGGCTACACCTTC. It encodes CASSLGAGQGLGYTF.

The V gene is TRBV2, the J gene TRBJ2-5, with 12 nucleotides matching TRBD1. Germline V CDR1 and CDR2: SNHLY, FYNNEI. The CDR3 is 16 amino acids. J lost 6 bases, V lost 5 bases, and 10 bases had no gene match. The CDR3 here is CASSPGQGALQKTQYF. The CDR3, as DNA: TGTGCCAGCAGTCCGGGACAGGGGGCACTTCAAAAGACCCAGTACTTC.

This clone was recorded once. CDR3 protein: CACETGGGSPLHF. DNA of the CDR3: TGTGCCTGCGAGACAGGGGGCGGTTCACCCCTCCACTTT. The gene calls are TRBV30 and TRBJ1-6, with 10 positions matching TRBD1. V trimming: 6 bases; J trimming: 9 bases; junction bases outside the gene matches: 5. The CDR3 runs 13 residues. The germline gives CDR1 GTSNPN, CDR2 SVGIG (reference sequence).

The gene calls are TRBV2 and TRBJ2-7, with D perhaps matching TRBD2 (7 bases). CDR3 length equals 21 residues. Germline values: CDR1 SNHLY, CDR2 FYNNEI. V lost 8 bases, J lost 2 bases, and 37 bases lay in between. The CDR3 spells CASSAYSSPVGGGSVPYEQYF. CDR3 in DNA: TGTGCCAGCTCAGCCTACTCCTCCCCGGTAGGGGGGGGATCGGTCCCCTACGAGCAGTACTTC.

J is TRBJ2-1 and V is TRBV2; 9 bases line up with TRBD1. This CDR3 has 15 amino acids. Germline V gene data show CDR1 as SNHLY and CDR2 as FYNNEI. The trim removed 2 bases at V and 5 bases at J, leaving 4 bases unmatched. Written as DNA, the CDR3 is TGTGCCAGCAGTGAATCTACAGGGGGCCACAATGAGCAGTTCTTC. This gives the protein CASSESTGGHNEQFF.

This clone occurred many times. This chain joins TRBV10-3 and TRBJ2-7, with 8 bases matching TRBD2. V gave up 2 bases and J gave up 2 bases; unmatched junction bases: 5. CDR3 length equals 15 residues. Germline V gene sequence: CDR1 ENHRY, CDR2 SYGVKD. In DNA form, the CDR3 reads TGTGCCATCAGTGAGGGGATAGCGGGGCCCTACGAGCAGTACTTC. It translates to CAISEGIAGPYEQYF.

The chain links TRBV3-1 (or the pseudogene TRBV3-2) to TRBJ2-5; 7 positions agree with TRBD1. CDR1 is LGHDT and CDR2 is YNNKEL in the germline V gene (reference sequence). CDR3 length equals 16 residues. The V segment lost 0 bases and the J segment 2 bases; nucleotides outside the gene matches: 6. CDR3 in DNA: TGTGCCAGCAGCCAAGATCGGACAGGACTGCAAGAGACCCAGTACTTC. This translates into CASSQDRTGLQETQYF.

This sequence joins TRBV7-8 and TRBJ2-3, with 8 bases fitting TRBD1. V lost 4 bases to trimming and J lost 4 bases; unmatched junction nucleotides: 7. The CDR3 has 15 residues. Germline loops: CDR1 SGHVS, CDR2 FQNEAQ. CDR3 loop: CASSYRTGKPDTQYF. In DNA, the CDR3 is TGTGCCAGCAGCTATAGGACAGGGAAGCCAGATACGCAGTATTTT.

The rearrangement joins TRBV5-1 to TRBJ2-5, with 12 bases aligning to TRBD2. Germline lookup yields CDR1 SGHRS and CDR2 YFSETQ. CDR3 length: 16 amino acids. V lost 0 bases, J lost 5 bases, and 5 bases stayed unmatched. The CDR3 is CASSLDLAGGQETQYF. The CDR3, as DNA: TGCGCCAGCAGCTTGGACCTAGCGGGGGGGCAGGAGACCCAGTACTTC.

The chain links TRBV7-3 to TRBJ1-3; D is unresolved. Germline-derived CDR1 and CDR2 are SGHTA and FQGTGA. With 0 bases removed from V and 4 bases from J, the gap between germline ends came to 4 bases. The CDR3 covers 13 residues. The CDR3 bases are TGTGCCAGCAGCTTAACGGAGGGAAACACCATATATTTT. Its protein is CASSLTEGNTIYF.